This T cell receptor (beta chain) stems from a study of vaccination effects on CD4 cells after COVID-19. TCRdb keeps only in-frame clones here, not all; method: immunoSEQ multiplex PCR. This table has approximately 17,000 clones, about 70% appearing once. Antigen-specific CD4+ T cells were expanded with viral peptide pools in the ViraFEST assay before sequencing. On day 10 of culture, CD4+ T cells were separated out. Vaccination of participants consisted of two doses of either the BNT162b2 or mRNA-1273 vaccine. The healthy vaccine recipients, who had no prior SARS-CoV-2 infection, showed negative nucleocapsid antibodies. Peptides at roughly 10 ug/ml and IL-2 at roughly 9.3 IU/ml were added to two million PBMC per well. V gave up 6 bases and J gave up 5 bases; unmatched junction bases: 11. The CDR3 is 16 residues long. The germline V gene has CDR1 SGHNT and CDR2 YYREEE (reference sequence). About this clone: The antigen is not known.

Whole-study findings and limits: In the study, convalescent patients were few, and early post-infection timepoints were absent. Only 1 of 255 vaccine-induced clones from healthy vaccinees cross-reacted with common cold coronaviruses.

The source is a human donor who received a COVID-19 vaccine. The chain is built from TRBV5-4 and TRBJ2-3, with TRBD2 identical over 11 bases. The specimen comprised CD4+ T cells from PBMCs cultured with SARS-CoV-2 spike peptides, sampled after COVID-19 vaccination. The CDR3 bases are TGTGCCAGCACCACGACTAGCGGGGTCGGTGGAGATACGCAGTATTTT. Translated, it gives CASTTTSGVGGDTQYF.